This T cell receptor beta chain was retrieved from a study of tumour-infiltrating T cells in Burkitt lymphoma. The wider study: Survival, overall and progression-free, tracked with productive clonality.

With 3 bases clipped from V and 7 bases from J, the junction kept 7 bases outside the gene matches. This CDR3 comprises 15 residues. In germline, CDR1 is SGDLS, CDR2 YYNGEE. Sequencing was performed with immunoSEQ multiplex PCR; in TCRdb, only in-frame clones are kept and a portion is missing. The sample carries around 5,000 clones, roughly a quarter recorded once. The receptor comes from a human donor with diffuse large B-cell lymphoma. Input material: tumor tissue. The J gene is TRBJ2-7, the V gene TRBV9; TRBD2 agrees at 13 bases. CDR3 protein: CASSATSGRAGEQYF. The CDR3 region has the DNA TGTGCCAGCAGCGCTACTAGCGGGAGGGCCGGTGAGCAGTACTTC.